The next 25 T cell receptor beta chains were all read from a single sample in a study of T cells in localized non-small cell lung cancer. TCRdb's copy holds only in-frame clones and misses some; the assay was immunoSEQ multiplex PCR. The repertoire holds about 70,000 clones, with about 90% as singletons. Sequencing used peripheral blood, obtained before any cancer treatment. The receptors shown here come from a male donor aged 60 or over with stage III squamous cell lung carcinoma.

The V gene is TRBV2, the J gene TRBJ1-5; a possible D gene is TRBD1 (6 bases). The germline V gene has CDR1 SNHLY and CDR2 FYNNEI. The ends were cut back, 10 bases at V and 8 bases at J, with 24 bases in the middle. CDR3 length equals 15 residues. The CDR3 DNA follows: TGTGCCACCTTGGATCCCTACAGGGCTGGAGAGCCCCAGCATTTT. Its translation is CATLDPYRAGEPQHF.

This chain links TRBV4-1 with TRBJ1-1, with 9 bases lining up with TRBD1. Germline assignment: CDR1 MGHRA and CDR2 YSYEKL. V was pared by 1 base and J by 3 bases, with 9 bases of the junction left unmatched. The CDR3 covers 17 residues. The CDR3 DNA reads as TGCGCCAGCAGCCAAGGCCAGGGACAGGGACTTGACACTGAAGCTTTCTTT. The encoded protein is CASSQGQGQGLDTEAFF.

The V gene is TRBV9, the J gene TRBJ1-6; 9 bases fit TRBD1. The CDR3 extends over 15 amino acids. Germline V gene sequence: CDR1 SGDLS, CDR2 YYNGEE. V gave up 6 bases and J gave up 8 bases; unmatched junction bases: 9. CDR3 in DNA: TGTGCCAGCACTCCAAGGGGACAGGGAGATTCACCCCTCCACTTT. Residues: CASTPRGQGDSPLHF.

The J gene is TRBJ2-6, the V gene TRBV25-1; TRBD1 might be the D (5 bases). CDR1 and CDR2 from the germline V gene are MGHDK and SYGVNS. V was pared by 3 bases and J by 1 base, with 13 bases between. This CDR3 has 17 residues. The CDR3 DNA reads TGTGCCAGCAGTGACCCAGGGATAGGGTCTGGGGCCAACGTCCTGACTTTC. This sequence encodes CASSDPGIGSGANVLTF.

This chain uses TRBV25-1 with TRBJ1-5; tentatively, D is TRBD1 (5 bases). With 5 bases removed from V and 4 bases from J, the gap between germline ends came to 12 bases. The CDR3 totals 14 residues. Germline assignment: CDR1 MGHDK and CDR2 SYGVNS. Here the CDR3 reads CASSNPGGNQPQHF. For the CDR3, the DNA is TGTGCCAGCAGTAACCCGGGGGGGAATCAGCCCCAGCATTTT.

This sequence joins TRBV6-4 and TRBJ2-1; D may be TRBD1 (8 bases). The CDR3 has 13 residues. V dropped 6 bases and J dropped 7 bases, with 13 bases sitting between them. From germline, CDR1 is MRHNA and CDR2 SNTAGT. This chain's CDR3 is CASSAQGGNEQFF. CDR3 DNA sequence: TGTGCCAGCAGCGCACAGGGGGGGAATGAGCAGTTCTTC.

The rearrangement links TRBV9 to TRBJ2-2; 10 bases are shared with TRBD2. Looked up from germline, CDR1 is SGDLS and CDR2 is YYNGEE. Germline trimming cut 5 bases from V and 2 bases from J; bases unmatched to any gene: 9. There are 17 residues in the CDR3. CDR3: CASSFPSGGLNTGELFF. The DNA for the CDR3 is TGTGCCAGCAGTTTTCCTAGCGGGGGCTTAAACACCGGGGAGCTGTTTTTT.

There are a few counts of this clone. This chain links TRBV28 with TRBJ1-6, with no clear D. Trimming stripped 2 bases from V and 10 bases from J, with 3 bases between. The CDR3 length is 11 residues. CDR1 is MDHEN and CDR2 is SYDVKM in the germline V gene. CDR3 residues: CASSLESPLHF. The CDR3 DNA sequence: TGTGCCAGCAGTTTAGAATCACCCCTCCACTTT.

This chain links TRBV29-1 with TRBJ2-3; no reliable D call. This CDR3 spans 12 amino acids. The ends were cut back, 6 bases at V and 1 base at J, with 8 bases in the middle. Germline V lookup: CDR1 SQVTM, CDR2 ANQGSEA. CDR3 coding DNA: TGCAGCGTCCGTTCTGGCACAGATACGCAGTATTTT. It encodes CSVRSGTDTQYF.

V and J are TRBV2 and TRBJ1-1; 7 bases map to TRBD1. V shed 6 bases and J 7 bases; nucleotides not matched to a gene: 8. This CDR3 contains 13 residues. Per the germline V gene, CDR1 is SNHLY and CDR2 is FYNNEI. CDR3 residues: CASRTDRENEAFF. In DNA, the CDR3 is TGTGCCAGCAGGACCGACAGGGAAAATGAAGCTTTCTTT. The entire variable domain, with the rest obtained from reference TRBV2 and TRBJ1-1, is as follows: EPEVTQTPSHQVTQMGQEVILRCVPISNHLYFYWYRQILGQKVEFLVSFYNNEISEKSEIFDDQFSVERPDGSNFTLKIRSTKLEDSAMYFCASRTDRENEAFFGQGTRLTVV.

J is TRBJ2-7 and V is TRBV7-2; D may be TRBD1 (6 bases). The germline CDR1 and CDR2 sequences are SGHTA and FQGNSA. The CDR3 runs 12 residues. Trimming cost V 11 bases and J 3 bases, with 14 bases left between them. Here the CDR3 reads CAGRGSNYEQYV. In DNA, the CDR3 is TGTGCCGGAAGGGGGTCGAACTACGAGCAGTACGTC.

This sequence joins TRBV5-1 and TRBJ1-1; D is possibly TRBD1 (5 bases). With 3 bases removed from V and 1 base from J, the gap between germline ends came to 13 bases. Germline V gene sequence: CDR1 SGHRS, CDR2 YFSETQ. This CDR3 is 15 amino acids long. The CDR3 here is CASSYDSSENTEAFF. Here the CDR3 DNA reads TGCGCCAGCAGCTACGACAGTTCTGAGAACACTGAAGCTTTCTTT.

The chain joins TRBV6-1 to TRBJ2-1, with 8 bases matching TRBD1. Losses at the gene ends were 6 bases for V and 7 bases for J; bases not matched to a gene: 11. Germline V gives CDR1 MNHNS, CDR2 SASEGT. The length of the CDR3 is 15 residues. CDR3 nucleotides: TGTGCCAGCAGCATCGAGACAGGGGTTTGGAATGAGCAGTTCTTC. Its protein product is CASSIETGVWNEQFF.

V usage is TRBV2 and J usage is TRBJ2-5; TRBD2 aligns across 11 bases. Germline CDR1 SNHLY, CDR2 FYNNEI. The CDR3 spans 15 residues. The V and J ends lost 4 bases and 4 bases, in that order; junction bases with no gene match: 5. DNA for the CDR3: TGTGCCAGCAGTGTAGCGGGGGGGTTGTCAGAGACCCAGTACTTC. This encodes CASSVAGGLSETQYF.

V and J are TRBV15 and TRBJ2-1, with no clear D. The CDR3 has 18 residues. Germline V gene lookup returns CDR1 LNHNV and CDR2 YYDKDF (reference sequence). The V end lost 0 bases, the J end lost 0 bases, and 15 bases lay between the germline ends. Written as DNA, the CDR3 is TGTGCCACCAGCAGAGATCTCCCCCGAACTTCCTCCTACAATGAGCAGTTCTTC. Its protein is CATSRDLPRTSSYNEQFF.

This clone came up once. The chain joins TRBV6-1 to TRBJ2-4, with 8 bases aligning to TRBD2. CDR3 length: 15 residues. Germline lookup yields CDR1 MNHNS and CDR2 SASEGT. V was clipped by 7 bases and J by 1 base; unmatched bases: 6. CDR3 amino acids: CASTSPGGAKNIQYF. In DNA, the CDR3 is TGTGCCAGCACCTCACCGGGAGGGGCCAAAAACATTCAGTACTTC.

The chain employs TRBV7-6 and TRBJ2-7; D not certain. The germline V gene encodes CDR1 SGHVS and CDR2 FNYEAQ. V was trimmed by 6 bases and J by 1 base, leaving 7 bases between them. This CDR3 contains 12 residues. This CDR3 is CASRGRSYEQYF. The CDR3 DNA is TGTGCCAGCAGGGGTAGGTCCTACGAGCAGTACTTC.

The chain employs TRBV6-5 and TRBJ1-5; unclear D gene. V was shortened by 6 bases and J by 7 bases, with 13 bases between the two germline ends. The CDR3 loop spans 13 amino acids. Germline values: CDR1 MNHEY, CDR2 SVGAGI. CDR3 protein: CASREIPTQPQHF. The CDR3 DNA reads TGTGCCAGCAGAGAAATCCCAACCCAGCCCCAGCATTTT.

This rearrangement joins TRBV30 to TRBJ1-3, with D maybe TRBD1 (5 bases). The CDR3 has 13 residues. V lost 5 bases and J 3 bases, leaving 11 bases between the germline ends. The V gene's germline CDR1 is GTSNPN and CDR2 SVGIG (reference sequence). The CDR3 DNA reads as TGTGCCTGGGCAAGGGGTTTTGGAAACACCATATATTTT. Its translation: CAWARGFGNTIYF.

The chain has TRBV7-7 and TRBJ2-1; D perhaps matches TRBD2 (6 bases). The CDR3 is 15 amino acids. V was shortened by 5 bases and J by 5 bases, with 16 bases between the two germline ends. Germline-derived CDR1 and CDR2 are SSHAT and FNYEAQ (reference sequence). The chain's CDR3 is CASSLGSGRNNEQFF. The CDR3, as DNA: TGTGCCAGCAGCCTAGGGTCTGGGAGGAACAATGAGCAGTTCTTC.

V is TRBV6-6 and J is TRBJ2-3; TRBD1 agrees at 8 bases. V shed 2 bases, J shed 3 bases, and the junction held 4 bases outside the gene matches. The germline V gene has CDR1 MNHNY and CDR2 SVGAGI (reference sequence). The CDR3 is 15 residues long. CDR3: CASSYTDRGTDTQYF. CDR3 sequence (DNA): TGTGCCAGCAGTTACACAGACAGGGGAACAGATACGCAGTATTTT.

This chain connects TRBV6-1 to TRBJ2-7; D not certain. Germline V CDR1 and CDR2: MNHNS, SASEGT. Trimming took 8 bases from V and 4 from J, leaving 6 bases between them. CDR3 length: 10 residues. Here the CDR3 reads CASALYEQYF. In DNA, the CDR3 is TGTGCCAGCGCGTTGTACGAGCAGTACTTC.

Regarding this clone: Other DNA sequences from this sample encode an identical CDR3 as well. The chain links TRBV11-2 to TRBJ1-3; D is ambiguous. The V gene's germline CDR1 is SGHAT and CDR2 FQNNGV. The CDR3 has 15 residues. V was shortened by 1 base and J by 0 bases, with 7 bases between the two germline ends. The CDR3 coding sequence is TGTGCCAGCAGCTTAGGGACGAGCTCTGGAAACACCATATATTTT. It translates to CASSLGTSSGNTIYF.

J is TRBJ2-3 and V is TRBV10-3, with 9 bases identical to TRBD2. Germline lookup yields CDR1 ENHRY and CDR2 SYGVKD. The V segment lost 4 bases and the J segment 5 bases; nucleotides outside the gene matches: 7. The CDR3 runs 15 residues. In nucleotides, the CDR3 is TGTGCCATCAGTGTCGGGGCGGGGGGGCGAGATACGCAGTATTTT. Its protein is CAISVGAGGRDTQYF.

DNA of the CDR3: TGTGCCAGCAGTTTACAGGGGGGAAATCAGCCCCAGCATTTT. This codes for CASSLQGGNQPQHF. The rearrangement joins TRBV28 to TRBJ1-5; 7 bases line up with TRBD1. The CDR3 has 14 residues. The germline V gene has CDR1 MDHEN and CDR2 SYDVKM. The V gene end was trimmed by 2 bases and the J gene end by 4 bases; junction bases not matched to a gene: 2.